The 26 T cell receptor beta chains presented below share a single source sample, sequenced in a study of cytomegalovirus exposure and HLA in healthy donors. PCR was performed using 60 Vbeta and 13 Jbeta primers. Produced via immunoSEQ multiplex PCR; TCRdb's table is partial and in-frame only. Found here are approximately 89,000 clones, about 85% of them singletons; the top ten hold 7.4%. The material sequenced was PBMCs. The receptors stem from a man in his forties in good health and CMV-seropositive.

The CDR3 sequence: CASSYSPALSAGAGTDTQYF. DNA for the CDR3: TGTGCCAGCAGTTATTCGCCCGCGCTGTCGGCGGGGGCGGGCACAGATACGCAGTATTTT. The rearrangement links TRBV6-9 to TRBJ2-3; D may be TRBD2 (7 bases). Looked up from germline, CDR1 is MNHGY and CDR2 is SVAAGI. The CDR3 has 20 amino acids. The V and J ends lost 0 bases and 1 base respectively, with 23 bases between them.

This clone appeared once. This chain connects TRBV28 to TRBJ2-5, with 7 bases fitting TRBD2. With 6 bases clipped from V and 1 base from J, the junction kept 14 bases outside the gene matches. This CDR3 has 17 residues. The germline V gene encodes CDR1 MDHEN and CDR2 SYDVKM. CDR3 nucleotide sequence: TGTGCCAGCAGGCCCGGGGGGATGGGGCAGGGCCAAGAGACCCAGTACTTC. Its protein is CASRPGGMGQGQETQYF.

The rearrangement links TRBV7-2 to TRBJ2-5, with 7 bases fitting TRBD2. The CDR3 is 14 amino acids. V lost 1 base, J lost 6 bases, and 5 bases stayed unmatched. The germline gives CDR1 SGHTA, CDR2 FQGNSA. The CDR3 DNA reads as TGTGCCAGCAGCTTAGGGAGCGGGAAACAGACCCAGTACTTC. Translating it yields CASSLGSGKQTQYF. Full variable domain (outside the CDR3, taken from reference TRBV7-2 and TRBJ2-5): GAGVSQSPSNKVTEKGKDVELRCDPISGHTALYWYRQSLGQGLEFLIYFQGNSAPDKSGLPSDRFSAERTGGSVSTLTIQRTQQEDSAVYLCASSLGSGKQTQYFGPGTRLLVL.

The chain carries TRBV9 and TRBJ1-2, with D unresolved. This CDR3 has 11 amino acids. Trimming removed 8 bases from V and 8 bases from J, with 13 bases in between. CDR1 SGDLS and CDR2 YYNGEE come from the germline V gene. CDR3 DNA: TGTGCCAGACCAGAGCGATGGGGCTACACCTTC. Encoded protein: CARPERWGYTF. Complete variable domain (other parts from reference TRBV9 and TRBJ1-2): DSGVTQTPKHLITATGQRVTLRCSPRSGDLSVYWYQQSLDQGLQFLIQYYNGEERAKGNILERFSAQQFPDLHSELNLSSLELGDSALYFCARPERWGYTFGSGTRLTVV.

This clone was recorded once. The chain links TRBV7-2 to TRBJ1-2, with 9 bases lining up with TRBD1. The CDR3 is 14 residues long. From germline, CDR1 is SGHTA and CDR2 FQGNSA. V was clipped by 5 bases and J by 5 bases; unmatched bases: 6. CDR3 sequence: CASSEDRGGYGYTF. The CDR3, as DNA: TGTGCCAGCAGCGAGGACAGGGGCGGTTATGGCTACACCTTC.

The CDR3 loop is CASSSRQGCVQYF. The DNA of the CDR3 is TGTGCCAGCAGCTCACGACAGGGTTGTGTGCAGTATTTT. The chain couples TRBV5-4 to TRBJ2-3; 7 nucleotides align to TRBD1. This CDR3 region has 13 residues. The germline gives CDR1 SGHNT, CDR2 YYREEE (reference sequence). J lost 11 bases, V lost 3 bases, and 9 bases had no gene match. Combining the CDR3 with reference TRBV5-4 and TRBJ2-3 gives the whole variable domain ETGVTQSPTHLIKTRGQQVTLRCSSQSGHNTVSWYQQALGQGPQFIFQYYREEENGRGNFPPRFSGLQFPNYSSELNVNALELDDSALYLCASSSRQGCVQYFGPGTRLTVL.

The chain uses TRBV29-1 and TRBJ2-2; 7 bases are shared with TRBD2. CDR3 length: 15 amino acids. The trim removed 1 base at V and 5 bases at J, leaving 7 bases unmatched. Germline V lookup: CDR1 SQVTM, CDR2 ANQGSEA. Written as DNA, the CDR3 is TGCAGCGTTGAAGCCTCGACTAGCTCTACCGGGGAGCTGTTTTTT. It yields the protein CSVEASTSSTGELFF.

The DNA for the CDR3 is TGTGCCAGCAGCTTCAACCGACAGGCACCCTCCCCTTTCTTT. Residues: CASSFNRQAPSPFF. This rearrangement joins TRBV5-6 to TRBJ1-1, with TRBD1 as a possible D gene (6 bases). Trimming pared 2 bases from V and 12 bases from J, leaving 20 bases between. The germline V gene has CDR1 SGHDT and CDR2 YYEEEE. This CDR3 has 14 residues.

V and J are TRBV5-5 and TRBJ2-1; D gene ambiguous. This CDR3 contains 12 residues. CDR1 SGHKS and CDR2 YYEKEE come from the germline V gene (reference sequence). V was trimmed by 6 bases and J by 8 bases, leaving 12 bases between them. Here the CDR3 DNA reads TGTGCCAGCATCTCATACATCCATGAGCAGTTCTTC. Its translation: CASISYIHEQFF.

This clone was found once. The chain joins TRBV5-4 to TRBJ2-7; 9 bases line up with TRBD1. Germline V gene data show CDR1 as SGHNT and CDR2 as YYREEE (reference sequence). The ends lost 0 bases at V and 6 bases at J; junction bases unmatched: 4. The CDR3 spans 14 residues. The CDR3, as DNA: TGTGCCAGCAGCTTGGGGGACAGGGACGCCGAGCAGTACTTC. It codes for CASSLGDRDAEQYF.

This chain joins TRBV5-1 and TRBJ1-1; 8 nucleotides match TRBD1. The CDR3 runs to 14 residues. Germline loops: CDR1 SGHRS, CDR2 YFSETQ. After removal of 4 bases from V and 0 bases from J, the junction contained 2 bases not matched to a gene. CDR3 nucleotide sequence: TGCGCCAGCAGCGGGGGACAGGTGAACACTGAAGCTTTCTTT. It encodes CASSGGQVNTEAFF.

V usage is TRBV7-8 and J usage is TRBJ2-5; TRBD1 agrees at 8 bases. Germline trimming cut 2 bases from V and 5 bases from J; bases unmatched to any gene: 16. Germline V lookup: CDR1 SGHVS, CDR2 FQNEAQ. The CDR3 sequence is 18 residues long. CDR3: CASSLTGQGGLGDETQYF. The CDR3 DNA sequence: TGTGCCAGCAGCTTAACAGGACAGGGTGGGCTCGGCGACGAGACCCAGTACTTC.

The genes are TRBV5-6 and TRBJ1-6, with a possible D match to TRBD1 (5 bases). Per the germline V gene, CDR1 is SGHDT and CDR2 is YYEEEE. The germline V and J ends were trimmed by 7 bases and 7 bases, with 15 bases remaining between them. The CDR3 is made up of 14 amino acids. The CDR3 spells CASGLPRANSPLHF. In DNA form, the CDR3 reads TGTGCCAGCGGCCTCCCCAGGGCGAATTCACCCCTCCACTTT.

V and J are TRBV27 and TRBJ2-7; TRBD2 might be the D (6 bases). The CDR3 runs 14 residues. CDR1 is MNHEY, CDR2 SMNVEV, per germline (reference sequence). Trimming removed 6 bases at V and 3 bases at J, with 15 bases between. CDR3 bases: TGTGCCAGCAGACGGGGGACTGGGGTCTACGAGCAGTACTTC. As protein: CASRRGTGVYEQYF.

The V gene is TRBV5-1, the J gene TRBJ1-1, with TRBD1 matching over 8 bases. The CDR3 covers 16 residues. The germline V gene has CDR1 SGHRS and CDR2 YFSETQ. Trimming removed 1 base from V and 5 bases from J; junction bases left unmatched: 10. The CDR3 sequence: CASSLKGDRLGTEAFF. Here the CDR3 DNA reads TGCGCCAGCAGCTTGAAGGGGGACAGGCTGGGGACTGAAGCTTTCTTT.

The rearrangement joins TRBV6-5 to TRBJ2-3; 12 nucleotides line up with TRBD2. Germline CDR1 is MNHEY and CDR2 is SVGAGI. The CDR3 spans 14 residues. The V segment lost 8 bases and the J segment 5 bases; nucleotides outside the gene matches: 5. The CDR3 nucleotides read TGTGCCAGCCGCCTAGCGGGGGGGCTAGATACGCAGTATTTT. It is translated as CASRLAGGLDTQYF.

This rearrangement joins TRBV13 to TRBJ2-7; the match to TRBD2 covers 11 bases. The CDR3 contains 19 residues. Germline assignment: CDR1 PRHDT and CDR2 FYEKMQ (reference sequence). Trimming removed 1 base from V and 0 bases from J; junction bases left unmatched: 11. The CDR3 sequence is CASSLAGTSGGSSSYEQYF. The CDR3 DNA reads as TGTGCCAGCAGCTTAGCCGGGACTAGCGGAGGATCAAGCTCCTACGAGCAGTACTTC.

V usage is TRBV11-2 and J usage is TRBJ2-3; 10 nucleotides align to TRBD2. V dropped 1 base and J dropped 6; count of bases not matched to a gene: 7. This CDR3 has 16 amino acids. The germline V gene has CDR1 SGHAT and CDR2 FQNNGV. The CDR3 spells CASSLGASGSGDTQYF. CDR3 sequence (DNA): TGTGCCAGCAGCTTAGGGGCTAGCGGGAGTGGCGATACGCAGTATTTT.

The chain uses TRBV15 and TRBJ2-1; 8 positions agree with TRBD2. The CDR3 totals 18 residues. From germline, CDR1 is LNHNV and CDR2 YYDKDF (reference sequence). V lost 0 bases, J lost 6 bases, and 13 bases stayed unmatched. CDR3: CATSRDRASGPVGNEQFF. CDR3 in DNA: TGTGCCACCAGCAGAGATAGGGCTAGCGGGCCAGTAGGCAATGAGCAGTTCTTC.

The V gene is TRBV15, the J gene TRBJ2-5, with 8 nucleotides matching TRBD1. Trimming removed 3 bases from V and 5 bases from J; junction bases left unmatched: 2. The germline V gene encodes CDR1 LNHNV and CDR2 YYDKDF (reference sequence). There are 13 residues in the CDR3. CDR3 DNA sequence: TGTGCCACCAGCAGGGACAGGGCGGAGACCCAGTACTTC. Its protein product is CATSRDRAETQYF. The full variable domain, rest sourced from reference TRBV15 and TRBJ2-5, is DAMVIQNPRYQVTQFGKPVTLSCSQTLNHNVMYWYQQKSSQAPKLLFHYYDKDFNNEADTPDNFQSRRPNTSFCFLDIRSPGLGDTAMYLCATSRDRAETQYFGPGTRLLVL.

The CDR3 reads CASRGQGAFEQYF. The CDR3 DNA is TGTGCCAGTAGAGGACAGGGGGCATTTGAGCAGTACTTC. This sequence joins TRBV19 and TRBJ2-7; 11 bases map to TRBD1. The CDR3 runs to 13 residues. The germline V gene has CDR1 LNHDA and CDR2 SQIVND (reference sequence). Trimming took 6 bases from V and 7 from J; bases not matched to a gene: 5.

The chain uses TRBV7-9 and TRBJ2-3, with no clear D. Germline V lookup: CDR1 SEHNR, CDR2 FQNEAQ (reference sequence). CDR3 length equals 13 residues. V dropped 3 bases and J dropped 6 bases, with 10 bases sitting between them. CDR3 nucleotide sequence: TGTGCCAGCAGCTTGTATAGTTCGGATACGCAGTATTTT. This codes for CASSLYSSDTQYF.

The rearrangement joins TRBV11-3 to TRBJ2-5; 11 bases match TRBD1. With 5 bases clipped from V and 4 bases from J, the junction kept 3 bases outside the gene matches. The CDR3 contains 14 residues. Germline V lookup: CDR1 SGHNT, CDR2 YENEEA. The CDR3 DNA sequence: TGTGCCAGCAGCCCTGGACAGGGGGCAGAGACCCAGTACTTC. It codes for CASSPGQGAETQYF. The whole variable domain, filled in from reference TRBV11-3 and TRBJ2-5, reads EAGVVQSPRYKIIEKKQPVAFWCNPISGHNTLYWYLQNLGQGPELLIRYENEEAVDDSQLPKDRFSAERLKGVDSTLKIQPAELGDSAVYLCASSPGQGAETQYFGPGTRLLVL.

This clone was detected once. This CDR3 reads CASSYDGGSYNEQFF. The CDR3 DNA reads TGTGCCAGCAGTTACGATGGCGGCTCCTACAATGAGCAGTTCTTC. V gene TRBV6-5 combines with J gene TRBJ2-1; D gene unclear. The CDR3 runs 15 residues. The V and J ends lost 2 bases and 0 bases respectively, with 8 bases between them. CDR1 is MNHEY, CDR2 SVGAGI, per germline.

This chain connects TRBV28 to TRBJ2-3; the match to TRBD2 covers 8 bases. The ends lost 5 bases at V and 2 bases at J; junction bases unmatched: 3. Looked up from germline, CDR1 is MDHEN and CDR2 is SYDVKM. The CDR3 sequence is 14 residues long. CDR3: CASSPGGPTDTQYF. In DNA, the CDR3 is TGTGCCAGCAGTCCGGGAGGGCCCACAGATACGCAGTATTTT.

V gene TRBV6-6 combines with J gene TRBJ2-2; D is possibly TRBD1 (6 bases). With 5 bases removed from V and 6 bases from J, the gap between germline ends came to 19 bases. Germline CDR1 MNHNY, CDR2 SVGAGI (reference sequence). The CDR3 is made up of 16 amino acids. The DNA for the CDR3 is TGTGCCAGCAGTCCCCCGGGACACGAAGGACCCGGGGAGCTGTTTTTT. This sequence encodes CASSPPGHEGPGELFF.